The 17 T cell receptor beta chains below were found in one sample sequenced in a study of tumor and adjacent non-tumor tissue in lung cancer (dated by TCRdb to between 2017 and 2018). The method behind the library was multiplex PCR. The reads were generated on an Illumina HiSeq 2500. TCRbeta libraries were constructed through three rounds of nested PCR with primers (Table S4) according to protocols adapted from ARM-PCR. TCRdb handled the public reads itself, with Q25 trimming in fastp and clone calling in MiXCR, and kept productive beta chains. Identical CDR3 proteins give one entry, which carries the most common genes and DNA. This sample is represented by approximately 110,000 distinct CDR3 sequences; roughly 73% of them were singletons. The ten most abundant clones make up 30% to 45% of the sample. RNA was isolated from bulk, unsorted tissue, and RNA quality was assessed with a NanoDrop ND-1000 and an Agilent 2100.

Sequenced input: lung tumor tissue. All receptors come from a woman aged 60 to 75 with non-small cell lung cancer.

A remark on this clonotype: Sequence at one end of the junction differs from germline and may be a read error. V is TRBV11-3 and J is TRBJ2-1, with D unclear. CDR3 length: 14 residues. Germline V CDR1 and CDR2: SGHNT, YENEEA. CDR3 loop: CASSRAGSYNEQLF. The CDR3 DNA sequence: TGTGCCAGTAGCCGGGCAGGCTCCTACAATGAGCAGCTCTTC.

Remarks on this clonotype: The junction does not match germline at one end; this may be a read error. The J gene is TRBJ2-1, the V gene TRBV5-6, with 8 bases identical to TRBD2. From germline, CDR1 is SGHDT and CDR2 YYEEEE. The CDR3 extends over 15 amino acids. The CDR3 DNA follows: TGTACCAGCAGCCTCAGAGTAGCGGGACTTAATGAGCAGTTCTTC. It translates to CTSSLRVAGLNEQFF.

The sample holds a few counts of this clonotype. The CDR3 DNA is TGCACCACCAGACAGAATATGAACACTGAAGCTTTCTTT. This codes for CTTRQNMNTEAFF. This sequence joins TRBV29-1 and TRBJ1-1; D might be TRBD1 (5 bases). Germline CDR1 reads SQVTM; CDR2 reads ANQGSEA. The CDR3 contains 13 residues.

The chain employs TRBV29-1 and TRBJ2-7; D could derive from TRBD1 or TRBD2 (5 bases each). V was cut by 6 bases and J by 2 bases, with 23 bases left in between. CDR3 length: 16 amino acids. Germline V gives CDR1 SQVTM, CDR2 ANQGSEA. CDR3 protein: CSVEKGTKVGTYEQYF. The CDR3 DNA reads TGCAGCGTCGAGAAAGGGACCAAGGTAGGAACCTACGAGCAGTACTTC.

This rearrangement joins TRBV13 to TRBJ2-7; D not certain. The germline CDR1 and CDR2 sequences are PRHDT and FYEKMQ (reference sequence). This CDR3 comprises 12 residues. The V end lost 5 bases, the J end lost 1 base, and 6 bases lay between the germline ends. CDR3: CASSEASYEQYF. The CDR3 region has the DNA TGTGCCAGCAGCGAAGCATCCTACGAGCAGTACTTC.

As to this clonotype: One junction end does not reproduce the germline sequence, and a read error may be involved. V usage is TRBV11-2 and J usage is TRBJ1-5; D is ambiguous. CDR1 and CDR2 (germline): SGHAT, FQNNGV. The CDR3 is 13 residues long. The CDR3 bases are TGTGCCAGCATCTTAGTGTATAATCAGCCCCAGCATTTT. Translating gives CASILVYNQPQHF.

In regard to this clonotype: This could be a read error, since a much larger clone is one nucleotide away. The chain links TRBV11-2 to TRBJ2-3; a possible D gene is TRBD2 (7 bases). CDR3 length equals 16 residues. V lost 0 bases and J 4 bases, leaving 14 bases between the germline ends. Germline V gives CDR1 SGHAT, CDR2 FQNNGV. CDR3 bases: TGTGCCAGCAGCTTAGATAAGGGGGGGGGGCCAGATACGCAGTATTTT. Translated, it gives CASSLDKGGGPDTQYF.

At least ten counts were recorded for this clonotype. The gene calls are TRBV6-2 or TRBV6-3 and TRBJ1-1; no clear D gene. The V end was cut by 5 bases, the J end by 3 bases, with 22 bases between. This CDR3 is built from 17 residues. Germline V gives CDR1 MNHEY, CDR2 SVGEGT. Here the CDR3 DNA reads TGTGCCAGCAGTCCCCGAGCTGGGTTTTTTGGATACACTGAAGCTTTCTTT. Translating it yields CASSPRAGFFGYTEAFF.

Worth noting for this clonotype: With a much larger clone just one base away, this may be a read error. V is TRBV20-1 and J is TRBJ2-5; 8 bases fit TRBD2. CDR1 and CDR2 from the germline V gene are DFQATT and SNEGSKA (reference sequence). The CDR3 contains 16 residues. This chain's CDR3 is CSARAGTSGRGETEYF. CDR3 sequence (DNA): TGCAGTGCTAGAGCAGGCACTAGCGGACGGGGGGAGACCGAGTACTTC.

As regards this clonotype: Its ends do not fully match the called genes, so a read error is possible. The V gene is TRBV11-2, the J gene TRBJ2-3, with no clear D. The CDR3 is 14 amino acids. Germline CDR1 reads SGHAT; CDR2 reads FQNNGV. In DNA, the CDR3 is TGTACCAGCAGCTTGGGCCGTCGCACAGATACACAGTATTTT. Amino acids: CTSSLGRRTDTQYF.

The genes are TRBV20-1 and TRBJ2-7; 8 bases are a match to TRBD2. Trimming at V came to 7 bases and at J to 13 bases, leaving 15 bases not matched to a gene. The CDR3 sequence is 12 residues long. Germline V gene data show CDR1 as DFQATT and CDR2 as SNEGSKA (reference sequence). DNA for the CDR3: TGCAGTGATAGCGGACAAACGGGGGGGCATTACTTC. Translation: CSDSGQTGGHYF.

Notes on this clonotype: Likely a read error: the CDR3 ends without its conserved phenylalanine or tryptophan. This chain joins TRBV10-1 and TRBJ1-2, with D unresolved. The CDR3 spans 13 residues. Germline V gene lookup returns CDR1 WNHNN and CDR2 SYGVQD (reference sequence). The CDR3 DNA reads TGCGCCAGTAGTGGAACAGAGAACTATGGCTACACCCTC. Translated, it gives CASSGTENYGYTL.

V is TRBV28 and J is TRBJ1-2; tentative D call: TRBD1 (6 bases). CDR1 and CDR2 (germline): MDHEN, SYDVKM. This CDR3 has 15 amino acids. The V gene lost 3 bases and the J gene lost 7 bases, with 18 bases spanning the gap. CDR3 residues: CASSLGQGFRTGYTF. The CDR3 DNA follows: TGTGCCAGCAGTTTGGGGCAGGGGTTTAGGACTGGCTACACCTTC.

V gene TRBV6-1 combines with J gene TRBJ2-3; D could derive from TRBD1 or TRBD2 (5 bases each). Looked up from germline, CDR1 is MNHNS and CDR2 is SASEGT. Trimming cost V 5 bases and J 2 bases, with 14 bases left between them. There are 15 residues in the CDR3. The DNA for the CDR3 is TGTGCCAGCAGTTTGTGGGGGTGCAACACAGATACGCAGTATTTT. Encoded protein: CASSLWGCNTDTQYF.

A single count supports this clonotype. The junction departs from germline at one end; a sequencing error may be responsible. The rearrangement joins TRBV11-1 to TRBJ2-1; perhaps TRBD1 as D (6 bases). The germline gives CDR1 SGHAT, CDR2 FQDESV (reference sequence). The CDR3 loop spans 15 amino acids. This CDR3 is CSSSLLGTSFNEQLF. The CDR3 DNA sequence: TGTTCCAGCAGCTTATTGGGGACAAGTTTCAATGAGCAGCTCTTC.

The chain links TRBV5-1 to TRBJ2-7, with D unclear. Per the germline V gene, CDR1 is SGHRS and CDR2 is YFSETQ. This CDR3 region has 13 residues. Trimming took off 4 bases at V and 13 bases at J, with 21 bases between the two ends. The CDR3 nucleotides are TGCGCCAGCAGCCCGGCCAACTCATACGAGCGATACTTC. It codes for CASSPANSYERYF.

A word on this clonotype: A much more abundant neighbour one base away suggests this may be a read error. Without the conserved terminal phenylalanine or tryptophan, this CDR3 likely stems from a read error. The chain links TRBV28 to TRBJ2-5; no clear D. From germline, CDR1 is MDHEN and CDR2 SYDVKM. The V gene lost 5 bases and the J gene lost 4 bases, with 14 bases spanning the gap. This CDR3 spans 14 amino acids. The CDR3: CASSLQTVRETQYL. DNA of the CDR3: TGTGCCAGCAGTCTTCAAACGGTTAGAGAGACCCAGTACCTC.